This TCR beta chain originates from a study of cytomegalovirus exposure and HLA in healthy donors. Study background: It was reported in a later analysis that the 120 validation repertoires used the same platform as the approximately 600 first-cohort repertoires.

Profiling relied on immunoSEQ multiplex PCR, and the TCRdb table lists in-frame clones only, not all of them. The sample carries 100,000 to 150,000 clones, roughly nine tenths recorded once. The receptor's source is a man aged 30-40 years in good health and CMV-seronegative. Sequencing was performed on PBMCs.

This CDR3 is CATSRGSGAATDTQYF. The CDR3 DNA sequence: TGTGCCACCAGCAGGGGCTCAGGGGCGGCAACAGATACGCAGTATTTT. The genes are TRBV15 and TRBJ2-3; D may be TRBD1 (6 bases). CDR3 length: 16 residues. Trimming shortened V by 3 bases and J by 3 bases, and 16 bases separated the two germline ends. In germline, CDR1 is LNHNV, CDR2 YYDKDF (reference sequence). Full variable domain (outside the CDR3, taken from reference TRBV15 and TRBJ2-3): DAMVIQNPRYQVTQFGKPVTLSCSQTLNHNVMYWYQQKSSQAPKLLFHYYDKDFNNEADTPDNFQSRRPNTSFCFLDIRSPGLGDTAMYLCATSRGSGAATDTQYFGPGTRLTVL.